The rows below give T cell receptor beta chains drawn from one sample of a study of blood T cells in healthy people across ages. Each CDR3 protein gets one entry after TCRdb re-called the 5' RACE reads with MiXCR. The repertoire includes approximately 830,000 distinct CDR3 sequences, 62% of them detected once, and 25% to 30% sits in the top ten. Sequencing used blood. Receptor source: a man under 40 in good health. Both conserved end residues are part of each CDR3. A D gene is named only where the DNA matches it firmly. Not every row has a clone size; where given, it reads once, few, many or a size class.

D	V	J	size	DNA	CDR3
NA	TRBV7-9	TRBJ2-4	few	TGTGCCAGCAGCTACGGCGGGGGCATTACCAAAAACATTCAGTACTTC	CASSYGGGITKNIQYF
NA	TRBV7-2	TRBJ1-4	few	TGTGCCAGCAGCCCCGTGGGTGAAAAACTGTTTTTT	CASSPVGEKLFF
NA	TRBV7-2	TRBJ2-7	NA	TGTGCCAGCAGCTGGGAAAGGGGCGAGCAGTACTTC	CASSWERGEQYF
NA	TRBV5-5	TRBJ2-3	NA	TGTGCCAGCAACCTACAGGGAGGTGCAGATACGCAGTATTTT	CASNLQGGADTQYF
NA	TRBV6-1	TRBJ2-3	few	TGTGCCAGCAGTGAAGCCCGCGGGGATACGCAGTATTTT	CASSEARGDTQYF
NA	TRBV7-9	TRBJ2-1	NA	TGTGCCAGCAAGGTCGGTTACAATGAGCAGTTCTTC	CASKVGYNEQFF
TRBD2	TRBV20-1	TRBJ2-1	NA	TGCAGTGCTAGGGTCGCGGGGGTTGGAAATGAGCAGTTCTTC	CSARVAGVGNEQFF
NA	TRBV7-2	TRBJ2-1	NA	TGTGCCAGCAGTCTCACTAGGGGGGGTGAGCAGTTCTTC	CASSLTRGGEQFF
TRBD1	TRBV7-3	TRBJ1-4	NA	TGTGCCAGCAGCCCGGGACAGGGCGAAAAACTGTTTTTT	CASSPGQGEKLFF
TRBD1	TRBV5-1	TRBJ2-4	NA	TGCGCCAGCAGCTTGGCTTCGTCGGGACAGCTAGCCAAAAACATTCAGTACTTC	CASSLASSGQLAKNIQYF
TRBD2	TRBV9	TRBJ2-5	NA	TGTGCCAGCAGCGCCCTTCCGGGACTAGCGGGGGGGCGGCATGAGACCCAGTACTTC	CASSALPGLAGGRHETQYF
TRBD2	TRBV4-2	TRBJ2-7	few	TGTGCCAGCAGCCACAGTACTAGCGGGGACGAGCAGTACTTC	CASSHSTSGDEQYF
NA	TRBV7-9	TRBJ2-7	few	TGTGCCAGCAGCCTAGAGTGGGAGCAGTACTTC	CASSLEWEQYF
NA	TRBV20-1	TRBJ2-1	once	TGCAGTGCTGTGAGAGCAGGGACCTACAATGAGCAGTTCTTC	CSAVRAGTYNEQFF
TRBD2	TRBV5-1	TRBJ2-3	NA	TGCGCCAGCAGCTCGGACCTCAGACTAGCGGGGATCACAGATACGCAGTATTTT	CASSSDLRLAGITDTQYF
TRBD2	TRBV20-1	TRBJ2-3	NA	TGCAGTGCTTTGACTAGCGGGGAGACAGATACGCAGTATTTT	CSALTSGETDTQYF
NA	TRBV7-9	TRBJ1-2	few	TGTGCCAGCAGTTTTTCCGGGGGGCGTGACTATGGCTACACCTTC	CASSFSGGRDYGYTF
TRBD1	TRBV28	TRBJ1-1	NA	TGTGCCAGCAGGCACCTACAGGGGGCCATCACTGAAGCTTTCTTT	CASRHLQGAITEAFF
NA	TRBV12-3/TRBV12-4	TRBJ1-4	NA	TGTGCCAGCAGTCCTACCCGAGACACCCGGGAAAAACTGTTTTTT	CASSPTRDTREKLFF
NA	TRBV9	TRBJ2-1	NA	TGTGCCAGCAGCGTAGCGCTCAGCTCCTACAATGAGCAGTTCTTC	CASSVALSSYNEQFF
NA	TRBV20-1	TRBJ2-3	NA	TGCAGTGCTAGAGTGGTTACCAGAGATACGCAGTATTTT	CSARVVTRDTQYF
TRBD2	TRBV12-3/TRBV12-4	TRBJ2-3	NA	TGTGCCAGCACCGGGACTAGCGGGGGGGGCACAGATACGCAGTATTTT	CASTGTSGGGTDTQYF